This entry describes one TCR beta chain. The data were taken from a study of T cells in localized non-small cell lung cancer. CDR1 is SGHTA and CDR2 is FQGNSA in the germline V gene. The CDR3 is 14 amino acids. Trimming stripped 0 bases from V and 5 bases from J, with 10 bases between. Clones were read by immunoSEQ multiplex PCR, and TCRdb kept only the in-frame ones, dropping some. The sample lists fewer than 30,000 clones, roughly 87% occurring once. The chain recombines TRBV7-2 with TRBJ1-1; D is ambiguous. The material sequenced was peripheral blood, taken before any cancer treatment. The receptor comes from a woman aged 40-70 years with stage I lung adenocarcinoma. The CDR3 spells CASSLASQITEAFF. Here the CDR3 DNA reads TGTGCCAGCAGCTTAGCGAGTCAGATAACTGAAGCTTTCTTT. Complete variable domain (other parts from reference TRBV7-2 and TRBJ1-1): GAGVSQSPSNKVTEKGKDVELRCDPISGHTALYWYRQSLGQGLEFLIYFQGNSAPDKSGLPSDRFSAERTGGSVSTLTIQRTQQEDSAVYLCASSLASQITEAFFGQGTRLTVV.